These 24 T cell receptor beta chains came from one sample sequenced in a study of cytomegalovirus exposure and HLA in healthy donors. Amplification used 60 Vbeta primers and 13 Jbeta primers. Profiling relied on immunoSEQ multiplex PCR, and the TCRdb table lists in-frame clones only, not all of them. The sample totals 35,000 to 45,000 clones; its top ten clones hold approximately 8.8%. The sample consisted of PBMCs. Receptor source: a male donor in good health and CMV-seronegative.

CDR3 region: CASGRGQGMYEQYF. The CDR3 DNA is TGTGCCAGCGGCAGGGGACAGGGGATGTACGAGCAGTACTTC. The V gene is TRBV13, the J gene TRBJ2-7, with 10 bases that match TRBD1. Germline CDR1 is PRHDT and CDR2 is FYEKMQ (reference sequence). The trim removed 8 bases at V and 4 bases at J, leaving 8 bases unmatched. There are 14 residues in the CDR3. Full variable domain (remainder filled in from reference TRBV13 and TRBJ2-7): AAGVIQSPRHLIKEKRETATLKCYPIPRHDTVYWYQQGPGQDPQFLISFYEKMQSDKGSIPDRFSAQQFSDYHSELNMSSLELGDSALYFCASGRGQGMYEQYFGPGTRLTVT.

The rearrangement uses TRBV18 and TRBJ2-7, with D possibly TRBD2 on 5 matching bases. CDR1 KGHSH and CDR2 LQKENI come from the germline V gene. The V gene lost 3 bases and the J gene lost 9 bases, with 15 bases spanning the gap. The CDR3 sequence is 13 residues long. This chain's CDR3 is CASSPSGGIRQYF. The DNA for the CDR3 is TGTGCCAGCTCACCTTCCGGAGGAATTCGGCAGTACTTC.

The V gene is TRBV6-5, the J gene TRBJ1-2; no clear D. V was cut by 4 bases and J by 7 bases, with 7 bases left in between. This CDR3 comprises 11 residues. CDR1 is MNHEY and CDR2 is SVGAGI in the germline V gene. Here the CDR3 DNA reads TGTGCCAGCAGTTCGGAGGTTGGCTACACCTTC. Its protein product is CASSSEVGYTF.

The chain couples TRBV9 to TRBJ2-2, with 8 positions matching TRBD2. Germline V gene lookup returns CDR1 SGDLS and CDR2 YYNGEE. V gave up 7 bases and J gave up 7 bases; unmatched junction bases: 6. This CDR3 spans 13 amino acids. Here the CDR3 DNA reads TGTGCCAGCCAGCGGGAGTCCGACGGGGAGCTGTTTTTT. Its protein product is CASQRESDGELFF. The complete variable domain, with remaining parts taken from reference TRBV9 and TRBJ2-2, reads DSGVTQTPKHLITATGQRVTLRCSPRSGDLSVYWYQQSLDQGLQFLIQYYNGEERAKGNILERFSAQQFPDLHSELNLSSLELGDSALYFCASQRESDGELFFGEGSRLTVL.

The V and J genes are TRBV5-4 and TRBJ2-5, with 14 bases identical to TRBD2. The CDR3 spans 16 residues. In germline, CDR1 is SGHNT, CDR2 YYREEE (reference sequence). V lost 4 bases to trimming and J lost 2 bases; unmatched junction nucleotides: 4. This CDR3 reads CASSMGLAGVQETQYF. As DNA, the CDR3 is TGTGCCAGCAGCATGGGACTAGCGGGAGTGCAAGAGACCCAGTACTTC.

The chain employs TRBV10-3 and TRBJ2-7; D ambiguous. Trimming took 0 bases from V and 2 from J, leaving 8 bases between them. The V gene's germline CDR1 is ENHRY and CDR2 SYGVKD. This CDR3 has 14 residues. The CDR3 DNA is TGTGCCATCAGTGAGTCAAAACTTGCCTACGAGCAGTACTTC. It codes for CAISESKLAYEQYF.

The chain is built from TRBV5-5 and TRBJ1-2, with D unclear. From germline, CDR1 is SGHKS and CDR2 YYEKEE (reference sequence). Trimming took off 0 bases at V and 4 bases at J, with 13 bases between the two ends. The CDR3 runs to 15 residues. The CDR3 DNA is TGTGCCAGCAGCTTGGGAGGGATAGGGTCCTATGGCTACACCTTC. Translated: CASSLGGIGSYGYTF.

The V gene is TRBV27, the J gene TRBJ2-6; D is ambiguous. The CDR3 runs 14 residues. V lost 5 bases to trimming and J lost 5 bases, with 10 bases between them. In germline, CDR1 is MNHEY, CDR2 SMNVEV (reference sequence). The CDR3 is CASSADWRANVLTF. The CDR3 nucleotides are TGTGCCAGCAGTGCGGATTGGCGGGCCAACGTCCTGACTTTC.

The chain combines TRBV7-2 with TRBJ2-1; possibly TRBD1 for D (5 bases). Germline CDR1 is SGHTA and CDR2 is FQGNSA. This CDR3 has 16 residues. V shed 0 bases and J shed 0 bases, with 9 bases lying between them. CDR3 in DNA: TGTGCCAGCAGCTTAGCCCCAGGGAACTCCTACAATGAGCAGTTCTTC. It specifies CASSLAPGNSYNEQFF.

This chain connects TRBV7-8 to TRBJ1-1, with 8 bases fitting TRBD1. The germline V gene has CDR1 SGHVS and CDR2 FQNEAQ. V was clipped by 4 bases and J by 5 bases; unmatched bases: 6. The CDR3 runs to 14 residues. The CDR3 reads CASSSRTGWTEAFF. As DNA, the CDR3 is TGTGCCAGCAGCTCCCGGACAGGGTGGACTGAAGCTTTCTTT.

The chain carries TRBV19 and TRBJ2-7; maybe TRBD1 (5 bases). Germline CDR1 is LNHDA and CDR2 is SQIVND (reference sequence). The CDR3 is 17 residues long. V was cut by 6 bases and J by 2 bases, with 23 bases left in between. For the CDR3, the DNA is TGTGCCAGTAGCCGACAGTCTCAGGGCGTAGGAGCCTACGAGCAGTACTTC. Its protein is CASSRQSQGVGAYEQYF.

The gene calls are TRBV28 and TRBJ1-2; D remains ambiguous. Germline V gene sequence: CDR1 MDHEN, CDR2 SYDVKM. Deletions cut 6 bases from V and 4 bases from J, with 12 bases between. This CDR3 region has 13 residues. The CDR3 sequence is CASSQSTVYGYTF. The CDR3 DNA is TGTGCCAGCAGCCAATCCACAGTCTATGGCTACACCTTC.

This chain connects TRBV5-1 to TRBJ2-2; D call uncertain. The V and J ends lost 0 bases and 6 bases respectively, with 9 bases between them. Looked up from germline, CDR1 is SGHRS and CDR2 is YFSETQ. CDR3 length: 14 residues. As DNA, the CDR3 is TGCGCCAGCAGCTTGGCCCAGGTGGCCGGGGAGCTGTTTTTT. Its translation is CASSLAQVAGELFF.

V gene TRBV12-5 combines with J gene TRBJ2-7, with D perhaps TRBD1 (6 bases). The CDR3 has 13 amino acids. The germline CDR1 and CDR2 sequences are LGHNT and FRNRAP. V gave up 9 bases and J gave up 2 bases, with 14 bases separating them. CDR3 bases: TGTGCTAGCCGGGACACTCTCACCTACGAGCAGTACTTC. This codes for CASRDTLTYEQYF.

The chain combines TRBV28 with TRBJ1-2; a possible D gene is TRBD1 (5 bases). CDR3 length: 14 residues. Germline values: CDR1 MDHEN, CDR2 SYDVKM. V gave up 6 bases and J gave up 4 bases, with 15 bases separating them. The CDR3 sequence: CASRPFRDIYGYTF. The CDR3 region has the DNA TGTGCCAGCAGACCCTTCAGGGATATCTATGGCTACACCTTC.

The rearrangement links TRBV30 to TRBJ1-2; 8 nucleotides line up with TRBD1. Germline V gives CDR1 GTSNPN, CDR2 SVGIG (reference sequence). The trim removed 4 bases at V and 3 bases at J, leaving 7 bases unmatched. This CDR3 spans 14 amino acids. CDR3 nucleotides: TGTGCCTGGACCAGGACAGGGAGCGACTATGGCTACACCTTC. Protein product: CAWTRTGSDYGYTF.

The V gene is TRBV28, the J gene TRBJ2-7; 9 nucleotides match TRBD1. CDR1 MDHEN and CDR2 SYDVKM come from the germline V gene. This CDR3 has 15 amino acids. V lost 7 bases, J lost 2 bases, and 9 bases stayed unmatched. CDR3 sequence (DNA): TGTGCCAGCACCCCGGGGACAGGGATCCCCTACGAGCAGTACTTC. Amino acid sequence: CASTPGTGIPYEQYF.

V gene TRBV10-1 combines with J gene TRBJ2-2, with TRBD1 as a possible D gene (5 bases). The CDR3 consists of 16 residues. V was clipped by 3 bases and J by 4 bases, with 15 bases between them. Germline V gene sequence: CDR1 WNHNN, CDR2 SYGVQD (reference sequence). CDR3 DNA sequence: TGCGCCAGCAGTGATGCAGGGTTTCGTGGCACCGGGGAGCTGTTTTTT. It is translated as CASSDAGFRGTGELFF.

This chain uses TRBV4-2 with TRBJ2-7; 10 bases fit TRBD2. The CDR3 extends over 18 amino acids. Germline CDR1 and CDR2: LGHNA and YNFKEQ. The junction had 10 bases not matched to a gene; V was cut back by 1 base and J by 1 base. This chain's CDR3 is CASSQGGGLAESSYEQYF. The DNA of the CDR3 is TGTGCCAGCAGCCAAGGTGGCGGACTAGCGGAGTCTTCCTACGAGCAGTACTTC.

The rearrangement joins TRBV7-3 to TRBJ2-5; D is unclear. V shed 2 bases and J shed 4 bases, with 8 bases lying between them. This CDR3 has 13 residues. Germline CDR1 and CDR2: SGHTA and FQGTGA. CDR3 protein: CASSLGSIETQYF. As DNA, the CDR3 is TGTGCCAGCAGCTTAGGCTCAATAGAGACCCAGTACTTC.

This chain uses TRBV6-1 with TRBJ2-3; D gene uncertain. The CDR3 loop spans 11 amino acids. Germline V gives CDR1 MNHNS, CDR2 SASEGT. V lost 7 bases to trimming and J lost 4 bases, with 6 bases between them. The CDR3 DNA is TGTGCCAGCAACTTCCCAGATACGCAGTATTTT. It yields the protein CASNFPDTQYF.

The genes are TRBV5-1 and TRBJ1-4; D unresolved. The CDR3 totals 14 residues. V was clipped by 5 bases and J by 4 bases, with 12 bases between them. Germline CDR1 SGHRS, CDR2 YFSETQ. This chain's CDR3 is CASRVHSDNEKLFF. CDR3 DNA: TGCGCCAGCAGAGTTCACAGTGATAATGAAAAACTGTTTTTT.

The chain recombines TRBV6-6 with TRBJ2-1; 7 bases line up with TRBD2. Germline-derived CDR1 and CDR2 are MNHNY and SVGAGI (reference sequence). The ends lost 5 bases at V and 8 bases at J; junction bases unmatched: 9. This CDR3 is 14 amino acids long. The CDR3 region has the DNA TGTGCCAGCAGTACATTAAGACTAGCTGATGAGCAGTTCTTC. Protein sequence: CASSTLRLADEQFF.

The rearrangement joins TRBV5-6 to TRBJ1-1; 9 nucleotides agree with TRBD1. CDR1 and CDR2 (germline): SGHDT, YYEEEE. The CDR3 spans 16 residues. The V gene end was trimmed by 0 bases and the J gene end by 1 base; junction bases not matched to a gene: 4. The CDR3 bases are TGTGCCAGCAGCTTGGCCTGGGACAGGGAGAACACTGAAGCTTTCTTT. This codes for CASSLAWDRENTEAFF.